This is a list of T cell receptor beta chains from one sample in a study of cytomegalovirus exposure and HLA in healthy donors. The table came from immunoSEQ multiplex PCR; TCRdb's copy has only in-frame clones and leaves some out. Here the sample table reports about 200,000 clones. The material sequenced was PBMCs. These receptors were obtained from a woman in her 30s in good health and CMV-seropositive. CDR3s include the opening cysteine and the closing phenylalanine or tryptophan. D genes are given only for firm matches.

>-|TRBJ2-5|TRBV25-1
TGTGCCAGCAGTGAATCTTATCGAGGAGTGAAGACCCAGTACTTC
CASSESYRGVKTQYF
>-|TRBJ2-2|TRBV11-2
TGTGCCAGCAGCTTAGATGGGCTAGCAAGGCGGACCGGGGAGCTGTTTTTT
CASSLDGLARRTGELFF
>TRBD1|TRBJ1-4|TRBV5-1
TGCGCCAGCAGCTCACAGGGGGCAACTAATGAAAAACTGTTTTTT
CASSSQGATNEKLFF
>-|TRBJ2-1|TRBV5-6
TGTGCCAGCAGCTTGGCAGATGAGCAGTTCTTC
CASSLADEQFF
>TRBD1|TRBJ1-1|TRBV4-1
TGCGCCAGCAGCTGGGGCGACAGGGGGCTAGAAGCTTTCTTT
CASSWGDRGLEAFF
>TRBD2|TRBJ2-1|TRBV4-2
TGTGCCAGCAGCCAAGATAGGGGGCGGGGGGGCCGTGAGCAGTTCTTC
CASSQDRGRGGREQFF
>-|TRBJ1-5|TRBV19
TGTGCCAGTAGTCCCCCCCCGGGCGGAGGTCAGCCCCAGCATTTT
CASSPPPGGGQPQHF
>-|TRBJ2-2|TRBV5-6
TGTGCCAGCAGCTTCCTCCCCACCGGGGAGCTGTTTTTT
CASSFLPTGELFF
>-|TRBJ1-1|TRBV4-2
TGTGCCAGCAGCCAAGGAGTGAACACTGAAGCTTTCTTT
CASSQGVNTEAFF
>-|TRBJ2-3|TRBV6-5
TGTGCCAGCAGTTCCAGTGGGGGGATCACAGATACGCAGTATTTT
CASSSSGGITDTQYF
>-|TRBJ1-4|TRBV18
TGTGCCAGCTCACCACTCGGTTCTAATGAAAAACTGTTTTTT
CASSPLGSNEKLFF
>TRBD2|TRBJ2-3|TRBV10-1
TGCGCCAGCAGTGAGTCGACTAGCGGGAGACGTACGCAGTATTTT
CASSESTSGRRTQYF
>TRBD1|TRBJ2-7|TRBV7-2
TGTGCCAGCAGCTCCCCACCGACAGGGTCCTACGAGCAGTACTTC
CASSSPPTGSYEQYF
>TRBD1|TRBJ2-4|TRBV19
TGTGCCAGTAGTATCTCTTGGACAGGGGGCGTCGAAGCCAAAAACATTCAGTACTTC
CASSISWTGGVEAKNIQYF
>-|TRBJ2-3|TRBV4-1
TGCGCCAGCAGCCAAGGCCGAGCGGATAGCACAGATACGCAGTATTTT
CASSQGRADSTDTQYF
>-|TRBJ1-2|TRBV7-2
TGTGCCAGCAGCTTTTTATTCAGGGAGGACGGCTACACCTTC
CASSFLFREDGYTF
>-|TRBJ2-5|TRBV27
TGTGCCAGCAGTTTAAGGAGTTCGGTGCGCTCACAAGAGACCCAGTACTTC
CASSLRSSVRSQETQYF
>TRBD2|TRBJ2-1|TRBV4-3
TGCGCCAGCAGCTACGGCGGGGTGACTAGCGGCAACAATGAGCAGTTCTTC
CASSYGGVTSGNNEQFF
>TRBD2|TRBJ2-1|TRBV28
TGTGCCAGCAGTCCCGGACTAGCGGGCCTCTACAATGAGCAGTTCTTC
CASSPGLAGLYNEQFF
>TRBD1|TRBJ1-2|TRBV19
TGTGCCAGTAGTATGGTAAGGGGGCGAGTCTATGGCTACACCTTC
CASSMVRGRVYGYTF
>-|TRBJ1-1|TRBV10-1
TGCGCCAGCAGTGAGTCAGGAGGTGAAGCTTTCTTT
CASSESGGEAFF
>TRBD1|TRBJ1-3|TRBV5-4
TGTGCCAGCAGCGGACCGGCAGGGGGCTTCAGAAACACCATATATTTT
CASSGPAGGFRNTIYF
>TRBD1|TRBJ1-5|TRBV6-5
TGTGCCAGCCGGGACAGACCAAATAGCAATCAGCCCCAGCATTTT
CASRDRPNSNQPQHF
>TRBD1|TRBJ1-2|TRBV9
TGTGCCAGCAGCGTAGTGGGACAGCAGTATGGCTACACCTTC
CASSVVGQQYGYTF